These 5 T cell receptor beta chains came from one sample sequenced in a study of blood T cell repertoires in COVID-19. The data were produced by immunoSEQ multiplex PCR, yet TCRdb's version contains in-frame clones alone and is incomplete. The repertoire holds just under 250,000 clones, 75% to 90% seen once, with 3.5% to 4.5% in the top ten. The sequenced material came from PBMCs or T cells enriched from blood (not recorded which). Every receptor here comes from a young woman who had recovered from COVID-19.

The rearrangement joins TRBV7-6 to TRBJ2-7; tentative D call: TRBD2 (7 bases). The CDR3 is 13 amino acids. CDR1 and CDR2 (germline): SGHVS, FNYEAQ. V was pared by 1 base and J by 6 bases, with 10 bases between. CDR3 bases: TGTGCCAGCAGCTTAGAGGGGGGGCGCGAGCAGTACTTC. This codes for CASSLEGGREQYF. The full variable domain, its missing parts supplied by reference TRBV7-6 and TRBJ2-7, is GAGVSQSPRYKVTKRGQDVALRCDPISGHVSLYWYRQALGQGPEFLTYFNYEAQQDKSGLPNDRFSAERPEGSISTLTIQRTEQRDSAMYRCASSLEGGREQYFGPGTRLTVT.

The gene calls are TRBV24-1 and TRBJ1-5; 9 nucleotides match TRBD1. This CDR3 contains 19 residues. V shed 5 bases and J 1 base; nucleotides not matched to a gene: 14. CDR1 and CDR2 from the germline V gene are KGHDR and SFDVKD. Written as DNA, the CDR3 is TGTGCCACCAGTGGCAGTCCCGGGACAGGGATCGGGAGCAATCAGCCCCAGCATTTT. It is translated as CATSGSPGTGIGSNQPQHF.

CDR3 loop: CASSLVGGLYGYTF. CDR3 in DNA: TGTGCCAGCAGCTTAGTCGGAGGCCTCTATGGCTACACCTTC. The V and J genes are TRBV7-2 and TRBJ1-2; no clear D gene. Between the trimmed V and J ends, which lost 1 base and 4 bases, there was a span of 10 bases. Germline V gene sequence: CDR1 SGHTA, CDR2 FQGNSA. CDR3 length: 14 residues.

This chain joins TRBV5-6 and TRBJ2-1, with D perhaps TRBD2 (6 bases). Germline V CDR1 and CDR2: SGHDT, YYEEEE. The CDR3 runs 15 residues. With 4 bases removed from V and 3 bases from J, the gap between germline ends came to 14 bases. Here the CDR3 DNA reads TGTGCCAGCAGCATGCGTTGGAGGGACTACAATGAGCAGTTCTTC. Protein: CASSMRWRDYNEQFF.

The rearrangement links TRBV28 to TRBJ2-4; 7 bases agree with TRBD1. The CDR3 is 16 amino acids. Looked up from germline, CDR1 is MDHEN and CDR2 is SYDVKM. V trimming: 3 bases; J trimming: 8 bases; junction bases outside the gene matches: 13. DNA for the CDR3: TGTGCCAGCAGTTTCCTCCGGACAGGTTTTGTTGACATTCAGTACTTC. This translates into CASSFLRTGFVDIQYF.